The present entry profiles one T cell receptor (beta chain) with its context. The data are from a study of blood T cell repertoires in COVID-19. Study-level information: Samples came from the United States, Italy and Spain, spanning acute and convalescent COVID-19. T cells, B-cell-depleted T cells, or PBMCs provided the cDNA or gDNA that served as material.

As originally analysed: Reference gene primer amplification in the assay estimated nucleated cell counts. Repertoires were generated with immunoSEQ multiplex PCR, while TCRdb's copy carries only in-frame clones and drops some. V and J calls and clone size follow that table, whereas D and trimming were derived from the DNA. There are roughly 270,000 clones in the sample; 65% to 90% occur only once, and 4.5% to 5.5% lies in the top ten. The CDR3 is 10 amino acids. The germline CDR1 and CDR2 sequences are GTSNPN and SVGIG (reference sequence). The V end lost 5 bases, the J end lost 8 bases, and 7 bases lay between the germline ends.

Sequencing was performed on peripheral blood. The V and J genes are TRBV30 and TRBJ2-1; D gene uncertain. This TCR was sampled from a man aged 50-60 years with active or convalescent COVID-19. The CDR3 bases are TGTGCCTGGGGAAGCTATGAGCAGTTCTTC. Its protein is CAWGSYEQFF.